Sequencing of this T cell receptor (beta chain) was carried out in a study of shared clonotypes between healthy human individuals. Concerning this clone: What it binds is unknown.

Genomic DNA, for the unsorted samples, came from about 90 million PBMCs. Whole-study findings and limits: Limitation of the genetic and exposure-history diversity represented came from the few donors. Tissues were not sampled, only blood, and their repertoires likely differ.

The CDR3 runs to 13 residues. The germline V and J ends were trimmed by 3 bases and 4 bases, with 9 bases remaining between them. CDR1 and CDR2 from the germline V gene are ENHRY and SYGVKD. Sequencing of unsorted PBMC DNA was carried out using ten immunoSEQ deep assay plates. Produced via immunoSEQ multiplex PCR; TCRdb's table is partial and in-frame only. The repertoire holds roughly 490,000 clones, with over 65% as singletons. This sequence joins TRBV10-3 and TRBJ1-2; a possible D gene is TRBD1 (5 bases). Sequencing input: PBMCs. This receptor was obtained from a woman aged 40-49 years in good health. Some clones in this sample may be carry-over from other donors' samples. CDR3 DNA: TGTGCCATCAGTGAAGACAGCCTCTATGGCTACACCTTC. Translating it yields CAISEDSLYGYTF.